This T cell receptor beta chain was captured by sequencing in a study of T cells after yellow fever vaccination. Broader study findings: Abundant clonotypes from the bulk population could contaminate FACS-sorted repertoires.

On this clonotype itself: Its target is not known.

Germline-derived CDR1 and CDR2 are SQVTM and ANQGSEA. This CDR3 region has 16 residues. Trimming stripped 4 bases from V and 0 bases from J, with 13 bases between. In TCRdb, the 5' RACE reads were re-called with MiXCR into one record per CDR3 protein. The sample has a few hundred thousand distinct CDR3 sequences, roughly 6.2% seen once; the top ten hold 15%. Material: PBMCs, obtained 5 days after the yellow fever booster vaccination. The chain combines TRBV29-1 with TRBJ2-6, with no clear D. This receptor was obtained from a man aged 30 to 39 who received the YFV17D yellow fever vaccine. This CDR3 reads CSVVWVEDSGANVLTF. CDR3 nucleotide sequence: TGCAGCGTTGTTTGGGTGGAAGACTCTGGGGCCAACGTCCTGACTTTC. The full variable domain, its missing parts supplied by reference TRBV29-1 and TRBJ2-6, is SAVISQKPSRDICQRGTSLTIQCQVDSQVTMMFWYRQQPGQSLTLIATANQGSEATYESGFVIDKFPISRPNLTFSTLTVSNMSPEDSSIYLCSVVWVEDSGANVLTFGAGSRLTVL.